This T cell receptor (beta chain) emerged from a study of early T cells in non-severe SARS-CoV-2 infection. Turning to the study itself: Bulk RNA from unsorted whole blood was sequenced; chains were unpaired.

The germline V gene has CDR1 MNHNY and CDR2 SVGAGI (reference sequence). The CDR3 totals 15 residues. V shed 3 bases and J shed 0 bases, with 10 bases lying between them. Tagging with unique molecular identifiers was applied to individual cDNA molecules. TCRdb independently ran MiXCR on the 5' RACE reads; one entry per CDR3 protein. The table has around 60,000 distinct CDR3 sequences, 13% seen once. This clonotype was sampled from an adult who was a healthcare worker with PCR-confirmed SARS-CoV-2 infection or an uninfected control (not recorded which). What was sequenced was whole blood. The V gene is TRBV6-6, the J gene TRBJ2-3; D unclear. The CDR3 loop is CASSYGSVSTDTQYF. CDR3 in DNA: TGTGCCAGCAGTTATGGTTCGGTTAGCACAGATACGCAGTATTTT.